One and the same sample provided the 28 T cell receptor beta chains below, sequenced in a study of control samples from healthy donors and cancer patients. TCRdb's table, derived via immunoSEQ multiplex PCR, lists solely in-frame clones and lacks some. The sample comprises roughly 60,000 clones, roughly 92% of which are singletons, and roughly 4% rests with the top ten. Sample: blood. These receptors were taken from a man in his thirties or forties in good health.

The rearrangement uses TRBV6-5 and TRBJ2-7; D remains ambiguous. CDR3 size: 13 residues. Germline V gives CDR1 MNHEY, CDR2 SVGAGI. Trimming shortened V by 2 bases and J by 3 bases, and 8 bases separated the two germline ends. CDR3 amino acids: CASSYAVNYEQYF. CDR3 bases: TGTGCCAGCAGTTACGCGGTGAACTACGAGCAGTACTTC.

The chain carries TRBV5-1 and TRBJ2-3, with D perhaps being TRBD1 or TRBD2 (5 bases each). Trimming pared 5 bases from V and 0 bases from J, leaving 25 bases between. This CDR3 comprises 19 residues. The germline V gene encodes CDR1 SGHRS and CDR2 YFSETQ. CDR3 amino acids: CASRKGTGRPARSTDTQYF. Here the CDR3 DNA reads TGCGCCAGCAGGAAGGGGACGGGGCGGCCCGCAAGGAGCACAGATACGCAGTATTTT. Complete variable domain (other parts from reference TRBV5-1 and TRBJ2-3): KAGVTQTPRYLIKTRGQQVTLSCSPISGHRSVSWYQQTPGQGLQFLFEYFSETQRNKGNFPGRFSGRQFSNSRSEMNVSTLELGDSALYLCASRKGTGRPARSTDTQYFGPGTRLTVL.

V gene TRBV29-1 combines with J gene TRBJ1-1; TRBD1 matches 7 bases. V lost 4 bases and J lost 11; bases outside the gene matches: 4. The CDR3 covers 10 residues. Germline CDR1 reads SQVTM; CDR2 reads ANQGSEA. The DNA of the CDR3 is TGCAGCGTTGGGGACAGTGGCGCTTTCTTT. The encoded protein is CSVGDSGAFF.

This sequence joins TRBV14 and TRBJ2-1; D may correspond to TRBD1 or TRBD2 (5 bases each). The germline V gene has CDR1 SGHDN and CDR2 FVKESK. The CDR3 runs to 14 residues. With 5 bases removed from V and 4 bases from J, the gap between germline ends came to 12 bases. The CDR3: CASSRDHGYNEQFF. The CDR3 DNA reads as TGTGCCAGCAGCAGGGACCACGGATACAATGAGCAGTTCTTC.

The V gene is TRBV3-1 (or the pseudogene TRBV3-2), the J gene TRBJ1-4; maybe TRBD1 (6 bases). Germline V gene lookup returns CDR1 LGHDT and CDR2 YNNKEL (reference sequence). The CDR3 consists of 16 residues. The germline V and J ends were trimmed by 1 base and 4 bases, with 13 bases remaining between them. CDR3 region: CASSQAYRAGNEKLFF. In DNA, the CDR3 is TGTGCCAGCAGCCAAGCTTACAGGGCCGGTAATGAAAAACTGTTTTTT.

This chain connects TRBV5-4 to TRBJ2-2; 9 positions agree with TRBD2. The CDR3 covers 17 residues. Losses at the gene ends were 7 bases for V and 4 bases for J; bases not matched to a gene: 14. Germline assignment: CDR1 SGHNT and CDR2 YYREEE (reference sequence). CDR3 sequence reads: CASSFERGADGTGELFF. The CDR3 nucleotides are TGTGCCAGCTCCTTTGAGCGGGGGGCCGATGGCACCGGGGAGCTGTTTTTT.

The chain carries TRBV10-1 and TRBJ1-3, with a possible D match to TRBD1 (5 bases). Germline V gene sequence: CDR1 WNHNN, CDR2 SYGVQD (reference sequence). The V end was cut by 5 bases, the J end by 4 bases, with 15 bases between. The CDR3 covers 15 residues. CDR3 loop: CASSTSGGGGNTIYF. In DNA, the CDR3 is TGCGCCAGCAGTACCTCGGGGGGAGGCGGAAACACCATATATTTT.

The CDR3 DNA sequence: TGCGCCAGCAGCCAAGGGAGGGACACTGAAGCTTTCTTT. Protein: CASSQGRDTEAFF. The chain carries TRBV4-1 and TRBJ1-1; D is uncertain. V was cut by 1 base and J by 3 bases, with 6 bases left in between. This CDR3 has 13 amino acids. The germline CDR1 and CDR2 sequences are MGHRA and YSYEKL.

The chain is built from TRBV27 and TRBJ2-6; D is undetermined. V lost 0 bases to trimming and J lost 4 bases, with 10 bases between them. Germline V gene lookup returns CDR1 MNHEY and CDR2 SMNVEV (reference sequence). CDR3 length equals 16 residues. CDR3 nucleotide sequence: TGTGCCAGCAGTTTATCCGCGGCGCGGGGGGCCAACGTCCTGACTTTC. Its protein product is CASSLSAARGANVLTF.

The gene calls are TRBV19 and TRBJ2-3; D call uncertain. CDR1 LNHDA and CDR2 SQIVND come from the germline V gene (reference sequence). Trimming took 5 bases from V and 13 from J, leaving 16 bases between them. The CDR3 covers 12 residues. CDR3 amino acids: CASSDHSLAEYF. CDR3 DNA sequence: TGTGCCAGTAGTGACCATTCCCTGGCGGAGTATTTT.

This rearrangement joins TRBV5-5 to TRBJ2-7; D not resolved. CDR1 is SGHKS and CDR2 is YYEKEE in the germline V gene (reference sequence). Trimming removed 0 bases from V and 1 base from J, with 11 bases in between. CDR3 length equals 15 residues. CDR3 in DNA: TGTGCCAGCAGCTTGGAGGCAGTAATATCCTACGAGCAGTACTTC. Its translation: CASSLEAVISYEQYF.

This clone was picked up one time. V gene TRBV11-3 combines with J gene TRBJ2-3, with 9 nucleotides matching TRBD2. This CDR3 is 18 amino acids long. Germline CDR1 and CDR2: SGHNT and YENEEA. V dropped 3 bases and J dropped 0; count of bases not matched to a gene: 10. For the CDR3, the DNA is TGTGCCAGCAGCTTCGGGCGGGGGGGGATCCTAAGCACAGATACGCAGTATTTT. Translating it yields CASSFGRGGILSTDTQYF.

The rearrangement uses TRBV9 and TRBJ1-1; 12 nucleotides match TRBD1. The CDR3 consists of 15 residues. V trimming: 3 bases; J trimming: 4 bases; junction bases outside the gene matches: 4. Germline V lookup: CDR1 SGDLS, CDR2 YYNGEE. In DNA, the CDR3 is TGTGCCAGCAGCGGGGGGACAGGGGGCCCCACTGAAGCTTTCTTT. Protein sequence: CASSGGTGGPTEAFF. Using reference TRBV9 and TRBJ1-1 for the parts outside the CDR3, the full variable domain is DSGVTQTPKHLITATGQRVTLRCSPRSGDLSVYWYQQSLDQGLQFLIQYYNGEERAKGNILERFSAQQFPDLHSELNLSSLELGDSALYFCASSGGTGGPTEAFFGQGTRLTVV.

The chain joins TRBV4-3 to TRBJ1-1; D perhaps matches TRBD1 (6 bases). The CDR3 runs 13 residues. Trimming cost V 0 bases and J 8 bases, with 10 bases left between them. Germline CDR1 is LGHNA and CDR2 is YSLEER. DNA of the CDR3: TGCGCCAGCAGCCAAGACCGGACAGCCGAAGCTTTCTTT. This translates into CASSQDRTAEAFF.

The chain employs TRBV28 and TRBJ2-2; 11 bases agree with TRBD2. CDR1 and CDR2 from the germline V gene are MDHEN and SYDVKM. The J segment lost 6 bases and the V segment lost 3 bases, leaving 6 bases of the junction unmatched. The CDR3 is made up of 16 amino acids. The CDR3, as DNA: TGTGCCAGCAGTTTTTTAGCGGGAGGGCCGGCCGGGGAGCTGTTTTTT. It codes for CASSFLAGGPAGELFF.

The chain combines TRBV5-1 with TRBJ2-3, with 14 bases that match TRBD2. This CDR3 contains 16 residues. Unmatched junction bases numbered 2, after V lost 3 bases and J lost 2 bases. The germline CDR1 and CDR2 sequences are SGHRS and YFSETQ. This CDR3 is CASSSGLAGATDTQYF. In nucleotides, the CDR3 is TGCGCCAGCAGCTCGGGACTAGCGGGAGCCACAGATACGCAGTATTTT.

This chain connects TRBV20-1 to TRBJ2-5; D gene unclear. Germline-derived CDR1 and CDR2 are DFQATT and SNEGSKA (reference sequence). V was cut by 3 bases and J by 7 bases, with 15 bases left in between. The CDR3 is 13 amino acids. In DNA, the CDR3 is TGCAGTGCTAGTAGAGATTCCTCGGGGACCCAGTACTTC. Translation gives CSASRDSSGTQYF.

This sequence joins TRBV6-1 and TRBJ1-5, with D uncertain. V was shortened by 1 base and J by 3 bases, with 13 bases between the two germline ends. The CDR3 totals 16 residues. Germline loops: CDR1 MNHNS, CDR2 SASEGT. The CDR3 region has the DNA TGTGCCAGCAGTGAAGGAGGGTACTCGAACAATCAGCCCCAGCATTTT. It is translated as CASSEGGYSNNQPQHF.

V and J are TRBV12-3 or TRBV12-4 and TRBJ1-2; no definite D call. V dropped 5 bases and J dropped 4 bases, with 11 bases sitting between them. CDR3 length: 13 amino acids. The CDR3 nucleotides are TGTGCCAGCAGTCGGAGAGACGGCTATGGCTACACCTTC. This gives the protein CASSRRDGYGYTF.

The V call is TRBV14, the J call TRBJ2-5; unclear D gene. In germline, CDR1 is SGHDN, CDR2 FVKESK. This CDR3 is built from 16 residues. V lost 3 bases, J lost 2 bases, and 16 bases lay in between. DNA of the CDR3: TGTGCCAGCAGCCATCTGAGAGCTATAGGGCAAGAGACCCAGTACTTC. It yields the protein CASSHLRAIGQETQYF.

CDR3 in DNA: TGTGCCAGCAGTCGACGGGCAGGGGGCATAATGAACACTGAAGCTTTCTTT. It translates to CASSRRAGGIMNTEAFF. This chain joins TRBV6-6 and TRBJ1-1, with 8 nucleotides matching TRBD1. In germline, CDR1 is MNHNY, CDR2 SVGAGI (reference sequence). CDR3 length: 17 amino acids. The V gene end was trimmed by 5 bases and the J gene end by 0 bases; junction bases not matched to a gene: 11.

This clone was seen only once. The rearrangement joins TRBV11-2 to TRBJ2-3; tentative D call: TRBD2 (5 bases). The CDR3 runs 13 residues. V was pared by 4 bases and J by 0 bases, with 5 bases between. The germline V gene has CDR1 SGHAT and CDR2 FQNNGV. CDR3 loop: CASSWTSTDTQYF. CDR3 DNA: TGTGCCAGCAGCTGGACTAGCACAGATACGCAGTATTTT.

The V call is TRBV30, the J call TRBJ1-2; 9 bases line up with TRBD1. Germline V CDR1 and CDR2: GTSNPN, SVGIG (reference sequence). CDR3 size: 14 residues. V lost 2 bases, J lost 4 bases, and 5 bases stayed unmatched. The CDR3 DNA is TGTGCCTGGAGTTCGGGACAGGGTTCCTATGGCTACACCTTC. Its protein product is CAWSSGQGSYGYTF.

The chain carries TRBV5-8 and TRBJ1-2; D remains ambiguous. Trimming stripped 5 bases from V and 3 bases from J, with 14 bases between. Per germline, CDR1 SGHTS and CDR2 YDEGEE. The CDR3 length is 14 residues. Here the CDR3 DNA reads TGTGCCAGCAGAAAGGATCCCTCCCACTATGGCTACACCTTC. The encoded protein is CASRKDPSHYGYTF.

The chain couples TRBV6-5 to TRBJ1-1; possible D gene TRBD1, 6 bases. Deletions cut 0 bases from V and 8 bases from J, with 7 bases between. Per the germline V gene, CDR1 is MNHEY and CDR2 is SVGAGI. This CDR3 region has 12 residues. CDR3 sequence: CASSYSGGEAFF. CDR3 nucleotide sequence: TGTGCCAGCAGTTACTCAGGGGGGGAAGCTTTCTTT.

The chain employs TRBV6-5 and TRBJ2-7; tentatively, D is TRBD1 (6 bases). The germline V gene has CDR1 MNHEY and CDR2 SVGAGI. The CDR3 length is 12 residues. V was clipped by 8 bases and J by 7 bases, with 15 bases between them. The CDR3 bases are TGTGCCAGCGGCGATCGTACAGGGGAGCAGTACTTC. Translated: CASGDRTGEQYF.

The chain uses TRBV27 and TRBJ1-5, with D possibly matching TRBD1 (5 bases). Trimming removed 5 bases from V and 0 bases from J, with 11 bases in between. Germline V CDR1 and CDR2: MNHEY, SMNVEV (reference sequence). The CDR3 is made up of 15 amino acids. This CDR3 is CASSGTPGSNQPQHF. The CDR3 DNA follows: TGTGCCAGCAGTGGGACTCCAGGTAGCAATCAGCCCCAGCATTTT.

The chain employs TRBV7-3 and TRBJ1-1; 8 nucleotides match TRBD1. The CDR3 runs to 14 residues. Looked up from germline, CDR1 is SGHTA and CDR2 is FQGTGA. J gave up 3 bases and V 5 bases, and 5 bases lay outside the gene matches. The CDR3 sequence is CASSTHRGDTEAFF. The CDR3 bases are TGTGCCAGCAGCACACACAGGGGGGACACTGAAGCTTTCTTT.